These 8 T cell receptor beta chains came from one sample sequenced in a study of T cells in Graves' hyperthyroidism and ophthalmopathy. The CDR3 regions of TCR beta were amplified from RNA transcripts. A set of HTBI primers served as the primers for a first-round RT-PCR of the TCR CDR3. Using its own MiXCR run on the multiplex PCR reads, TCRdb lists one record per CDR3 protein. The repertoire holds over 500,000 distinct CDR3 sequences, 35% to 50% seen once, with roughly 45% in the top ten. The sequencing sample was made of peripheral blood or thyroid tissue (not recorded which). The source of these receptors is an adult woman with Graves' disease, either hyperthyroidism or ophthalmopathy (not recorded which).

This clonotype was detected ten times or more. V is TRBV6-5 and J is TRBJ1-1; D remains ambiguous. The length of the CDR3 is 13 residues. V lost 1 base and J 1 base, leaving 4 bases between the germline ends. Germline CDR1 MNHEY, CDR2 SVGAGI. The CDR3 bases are TGTGCCAGCAGTTACTGGTCGAACACTGAAGCTTTCTTT. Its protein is CASSYWSNTEAFF.

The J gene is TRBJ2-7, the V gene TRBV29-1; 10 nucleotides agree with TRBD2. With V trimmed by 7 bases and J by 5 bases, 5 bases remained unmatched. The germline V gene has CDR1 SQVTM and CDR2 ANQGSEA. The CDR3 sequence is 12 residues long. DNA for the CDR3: TGCAGCGCATTTAGCGGGAGGAACGAGCAGTACTTC. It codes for CSAFSGRNEQYF.

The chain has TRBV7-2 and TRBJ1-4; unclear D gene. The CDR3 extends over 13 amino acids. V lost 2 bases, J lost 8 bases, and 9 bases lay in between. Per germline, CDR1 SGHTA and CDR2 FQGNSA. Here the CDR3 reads CASSLLVREKLFF. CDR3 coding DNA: TGTGCCAGCAGCTTACTAGTCCGGGAAAAACTGTTTTTT. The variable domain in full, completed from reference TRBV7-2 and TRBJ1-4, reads GAGVSQSPSNKVTEKGKDVELRCDPISGHTALYWYRQSLGQGLEFLIYFQGNSAPDKSGLPSDRFSAERTGGSVSTLTIQRTQQEDSAVYLCASSLLVREKLFFGSGTQLSVL.

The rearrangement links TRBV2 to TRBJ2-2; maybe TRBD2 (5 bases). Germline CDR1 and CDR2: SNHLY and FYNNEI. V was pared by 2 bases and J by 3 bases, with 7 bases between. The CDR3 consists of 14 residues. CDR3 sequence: CASSELRDTGELFF. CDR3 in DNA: TGTGCCAGCAGTGAACTGAGGGACACCGGGGAGCTGTTTTTT.

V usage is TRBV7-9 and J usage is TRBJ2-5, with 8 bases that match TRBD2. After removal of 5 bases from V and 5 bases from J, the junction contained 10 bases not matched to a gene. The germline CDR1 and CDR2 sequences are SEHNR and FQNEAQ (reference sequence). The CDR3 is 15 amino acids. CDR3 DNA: TGTGCCAGCAGCCCCGGGGGGGCGGCGGGGGAGACCCAGTACTTC. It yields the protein CASSPGGAAGETQYF.

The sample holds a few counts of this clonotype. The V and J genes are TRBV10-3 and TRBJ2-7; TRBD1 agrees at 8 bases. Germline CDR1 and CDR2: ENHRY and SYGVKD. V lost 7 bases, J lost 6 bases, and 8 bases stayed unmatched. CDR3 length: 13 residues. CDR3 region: CAITLDRDGEQYF. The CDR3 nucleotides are TGTGCCATCACCCTGGACAGGGATGGCGAGCAGTACTTC.

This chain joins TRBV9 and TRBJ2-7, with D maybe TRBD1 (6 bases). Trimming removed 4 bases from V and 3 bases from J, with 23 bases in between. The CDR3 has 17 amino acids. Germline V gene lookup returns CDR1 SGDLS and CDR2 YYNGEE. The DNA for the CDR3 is TGTGCCAGCAGCCAGGGGACCCCGGCTCCCCCATACTACGAGCAGTACTTC. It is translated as CASSQGTPAPPYYEQYF.

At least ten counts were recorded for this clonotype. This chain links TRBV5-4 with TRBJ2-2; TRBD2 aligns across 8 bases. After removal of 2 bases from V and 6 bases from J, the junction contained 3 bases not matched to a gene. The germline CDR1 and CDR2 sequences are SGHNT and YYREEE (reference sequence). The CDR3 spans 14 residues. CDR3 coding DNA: TGTGCCAGCAGCTTAGCGGGAGAGGCCGGGGAGCTGTTTTTT. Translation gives CASSLAGEAGELFF.